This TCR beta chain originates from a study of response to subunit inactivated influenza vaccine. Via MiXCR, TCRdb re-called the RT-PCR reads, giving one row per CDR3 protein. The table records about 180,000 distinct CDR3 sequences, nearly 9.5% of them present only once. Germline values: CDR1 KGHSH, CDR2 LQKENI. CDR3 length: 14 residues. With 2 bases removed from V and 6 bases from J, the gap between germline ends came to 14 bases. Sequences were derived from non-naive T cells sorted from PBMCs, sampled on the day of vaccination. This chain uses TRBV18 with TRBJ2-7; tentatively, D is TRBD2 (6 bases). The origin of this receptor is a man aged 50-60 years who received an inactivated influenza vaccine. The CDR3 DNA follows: TGTGCCAGCTCACCAATTTCGGGGGTAGGCGAGCAGTACTTC. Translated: CASSPISGVGEQYF.